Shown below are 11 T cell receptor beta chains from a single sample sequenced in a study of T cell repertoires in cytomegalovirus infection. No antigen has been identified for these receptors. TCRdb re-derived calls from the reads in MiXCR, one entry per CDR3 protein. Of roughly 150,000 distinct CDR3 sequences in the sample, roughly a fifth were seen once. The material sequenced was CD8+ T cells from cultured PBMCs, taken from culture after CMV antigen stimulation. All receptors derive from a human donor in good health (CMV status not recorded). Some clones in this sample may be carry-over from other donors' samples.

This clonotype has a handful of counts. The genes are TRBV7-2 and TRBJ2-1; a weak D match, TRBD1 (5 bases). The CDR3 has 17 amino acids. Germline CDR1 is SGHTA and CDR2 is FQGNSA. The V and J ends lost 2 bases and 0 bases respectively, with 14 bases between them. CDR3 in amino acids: CASSLRAGPSSYNEQFF. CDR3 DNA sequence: TGTGCCAGCAGCTTAAGGGCAGGGCCGAGCTCCTACAATGAGCAGTTCTTC.

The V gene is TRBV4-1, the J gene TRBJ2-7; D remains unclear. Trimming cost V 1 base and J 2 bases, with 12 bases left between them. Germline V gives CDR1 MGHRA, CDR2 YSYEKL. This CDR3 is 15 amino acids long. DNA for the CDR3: TGCGCCAGCAGCCAAGCGTCGCGGATAACCTACGAGCAGTACTTC. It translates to CASSQASRITYEQYF.

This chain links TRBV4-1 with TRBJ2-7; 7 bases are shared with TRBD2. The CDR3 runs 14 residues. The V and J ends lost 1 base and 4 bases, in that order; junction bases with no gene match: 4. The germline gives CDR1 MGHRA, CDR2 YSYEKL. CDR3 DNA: TGCGCCAGCAGCCAAGCCGGGACTACTTACGAGCAGTACTTC. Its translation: CASSQAGTTYEQYF.

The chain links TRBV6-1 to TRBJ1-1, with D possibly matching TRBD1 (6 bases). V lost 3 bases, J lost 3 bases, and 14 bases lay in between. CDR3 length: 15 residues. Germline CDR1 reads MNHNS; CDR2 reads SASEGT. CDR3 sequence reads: CASSEGGGADTEAFF. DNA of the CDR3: TGTGCCAGCAGTGAGGGGGGGGGGGCGGACACTGAAGCTTTCTTT.

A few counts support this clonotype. CDR3 residues: CASSSRGGPNEKLFF. The CDR3 DNA reads TGTGCCAGCAGCTCGAGAGGGGGCCCAAACGAAAAACTGTTTTTT. The V call is TRBV7-2, the J call TRBJ1-4, with TRBD1 identical over 7 bases. The ends lost 4 bases at V and 8 bases at J; junction bases unmatched: 10. The CDR3 consists of 15 residues. CDR1 and CDR2 from the germline V gene are SGHTA and FQGNSA.

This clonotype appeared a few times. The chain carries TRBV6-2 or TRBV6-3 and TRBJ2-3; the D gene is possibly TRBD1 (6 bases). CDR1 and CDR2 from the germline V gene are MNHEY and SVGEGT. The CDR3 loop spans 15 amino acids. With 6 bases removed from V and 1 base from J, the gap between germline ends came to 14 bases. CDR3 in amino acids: CASRRTAIGTDTQYF. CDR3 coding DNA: TGTGCCAGCAGGAGGACAGCGATAGGCACAGATACGCAGTATTTT.

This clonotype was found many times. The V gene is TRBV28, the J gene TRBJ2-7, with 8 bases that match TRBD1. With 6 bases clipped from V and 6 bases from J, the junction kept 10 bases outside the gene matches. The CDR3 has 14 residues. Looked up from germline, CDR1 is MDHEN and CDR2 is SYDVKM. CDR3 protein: CASRPQGDGFEQYF. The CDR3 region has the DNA TGTGCCAGCAGACCACAGGGGGACGGGTTCGAGCAGTACTTC.

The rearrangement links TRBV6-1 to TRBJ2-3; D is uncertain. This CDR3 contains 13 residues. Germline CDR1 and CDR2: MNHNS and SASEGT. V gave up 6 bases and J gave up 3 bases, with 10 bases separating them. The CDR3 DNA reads TGTGCCAGCAGATTTTCAGAGACAGATACGCAGTATTTT. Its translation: CASRFSETDTQYF.

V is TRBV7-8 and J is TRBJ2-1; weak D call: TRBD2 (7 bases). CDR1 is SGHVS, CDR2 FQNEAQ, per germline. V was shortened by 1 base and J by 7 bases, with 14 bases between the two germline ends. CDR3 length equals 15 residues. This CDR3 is CASSLGGGARNEQFF. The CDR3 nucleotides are TGTGCCAGCAGCTTAGGGGGGGGGGCTCGAAATGAGCAGTTCTTC.

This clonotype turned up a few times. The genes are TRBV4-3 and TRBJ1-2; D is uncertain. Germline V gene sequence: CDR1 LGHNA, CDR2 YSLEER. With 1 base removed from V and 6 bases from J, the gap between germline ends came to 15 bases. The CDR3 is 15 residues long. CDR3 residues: CASSQGISGLDGYTF. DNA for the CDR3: TGCGCCAGCAGCCAAGGGATTTCGGGGTTGGATGGCTACACCTTC.

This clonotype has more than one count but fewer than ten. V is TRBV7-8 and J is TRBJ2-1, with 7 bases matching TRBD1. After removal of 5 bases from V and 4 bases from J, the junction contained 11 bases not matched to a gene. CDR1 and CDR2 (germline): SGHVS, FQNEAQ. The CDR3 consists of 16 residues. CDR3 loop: CASSPQGKGIYNEQFF. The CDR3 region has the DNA TGTGCCAGCAGCCCACAGGGGAAAGGGATATACAATGAGCAGTTCTTC.